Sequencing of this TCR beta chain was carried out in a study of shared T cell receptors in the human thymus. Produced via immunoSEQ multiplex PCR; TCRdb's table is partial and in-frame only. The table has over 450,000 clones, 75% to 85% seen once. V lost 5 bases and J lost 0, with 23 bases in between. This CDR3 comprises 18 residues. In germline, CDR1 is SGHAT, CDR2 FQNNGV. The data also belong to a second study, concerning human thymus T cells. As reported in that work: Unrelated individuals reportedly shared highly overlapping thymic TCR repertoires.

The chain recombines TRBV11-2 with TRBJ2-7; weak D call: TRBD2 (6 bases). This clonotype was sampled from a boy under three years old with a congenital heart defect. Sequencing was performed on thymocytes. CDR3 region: CASSPTGIGGDDSYEQYF. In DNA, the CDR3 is TGTGCCAGCAGCCCGACTGGGATTGGCGGGGATGACTCCTACGAGCAGTACTTC.